The 17 T cell receptor beta chains below were found in one sample sequenced in a study of graft-versus-host responses after intestinal transplantation. These receptors' antigens are unknown. The assay was immunoSEQ multiplex PCR, and TCRdb's table has in-frame clones only and misses some. Of tens of thousands of clones in the sample, 94% were seen once. The material was unstimulated CD8+ T cells sorted from spleen or lymph node cells, obtained before intestinal transplant. The receptors stem from a human donor who received an intestinal transplant.

The V and J genes are TRBV19 and TRBJ2-4; no reliable D call. This CDR3 comprises 17 residues. Looked up from germline, CDR1 is LNHDA and CDR2 is SQIVND (reference sequence). The V end lost 3 bases, the J end lost 0 bases, and 15 bases lay between the germline ends. The CDR3 coding sequence is TGTGCCAGTAGTATCCAAGTGATATTACTAGCCAAAAACATTCAGTACTTC. Translation gives CASSIQVILLAKNIQYF.

The chain uses TRBV14 and TRBJ2-3; weak D call: TRBD2 (5 bases). CDR3 length: 19 residues. The V and J ends lost 1 base and 0 bases respectively, with 20 bases between them. Germline V gene sequence: CDR1 SGHDN, CDR2 FVKESK. CDR3 protein: CASSQVASRPLSSTDTQYF. The CDR3 bases are TGTGCCAGCAGCCAAGTGGCTAGCAGACCCCTTTCTAGCACAGATACGCAGTATTTT.

The chain combines TRBV10-3 with TRBJ2-5; D is possibly TRBD1 (6 bases). The germline V and J ends were trimmed by 3 bases and 0 bases, with 11 bases remaining between them. The V gene's germline CDR1 is ENHRY and CDR2 SYGVKD. This CDR3 comprises 15 residues. The CDR3 DNA reads TGTGCCATCAGTGATAGGGACACTTACCAAGAGACCCAGTACTTC. Translated: CAISDRDTYQETQYF.

This chain links TRBV6-5 with TRBJ1-2; maybe TRBD1 (5 bases). The V gene lost 2 bases and the J gene lost 11 bases, with 15 bases spanning the gap. CDR1 is MNHEY, CDR2 SVGAGI, per germline. The CDR3 consists of 13 residues. The CDR3 DNA reads TGTGCCAGCAGTTACCCAGGAGAAGAGGGGTACACCTTC. As protein: CASSYPGEEGYTF.

This clone was detected once. The rearrangement links TRBV11-3 to TRBJ2-1; 8 bases match TRBD2. Looked up from germline, CDR1 is SGHNT and CDR2 is YENEEA. V lost 3 bases to trimming and J lost 9 bases; unmatched junction nucleotides: 4. The CDR3 has 13 amino acids. CDR3 residues: CASSFPTSGEQFF. The CDR3 nucleotides are TGTGCCAGCAGCTTCCCTACTAGCGGTGAGCAGTTCTTC. Full variable domain (rest looked up from reference TRBV11-3 and TRBJ2-1): EAGVVQSPRYKIIEKKQPVAFWCNPISGHNTLYWYLQNLGQGPELLIRYENEEAVDDSQLPKDRFSAERLKGVDSTLKIQPAELGDSAVYLCASSFPTSGEQFFGPGTRLTVL.

The CDR3 DNA follows: TGTGCCAGCAGTGACACGGACAGGGTCGGAGAGACCCAGTACTTC. This codes for CASSDTDRVGETQYF. This chain links TRBV6-1 with TRBJ2-5; TRBD1 matches 8 bases. This CDR3 contains 15 residues. J gave up 4 bases and V 3 bases, and 7 bases lay outside the gene matches. The germline gives CDR1 MNHNS, CDR2 SASEGT.

The chain combines TRBV27 with TRBJ2-6; 9 nucleotides line up with TRBD1. Looked up from germline, CDR1 is MNHEY and CDR2 is SMNVEV (reference sequence). The CDR3 is 17 amino acids. Germline trimming cut 7 bases from V and 3 bases from J; bases unmatched to any gene: 10. CDR3 region: CASKLDRGLYGANVLTF. CDR3 DNA sequence: TGTGCCAGCAAACTAGACAGGGGGTTGTATGGGGCCAACGTCCTGACTTTC.

The CDR3 is CATSRDLGQGAYEQYF. CDR3 nucleotide sequence: TGTGCCACCAGCAGAGATTTAGGACAGGGGGCTTACGAGCAGTACTTC. This chain joins TRBV15 and TRBJ2-7; 11 nucleotides line up with TRBD1. The CDR3 has 16 amino acids. CDR1 is LNHNV, CDR2 YYDKDF, per germline (reference sequence). The J segment lost 4 bases and the V segment lost 0 bases, leaving 5 bases of the junction unmatched.

This clone was found once. This chain joins TRBV7-9 and TRBJ2-1; TRBD2 might be the D (6 bases). The CDR3 is 16 residues long. CDR1 SEHNR and CDR2 FQNEAQ come from the germline V gene (reference sequence). Between the trimmed V and J ends, which lost 5 bases and 0 bases, there was a span of 14 bases. The CDR3 reads CASSQRTGSSYNEQFF. The CDR3 region has the DNA TGTGCCAGCAGCCAGCGGACCGGGAGCTCCTACAATGAGCAGTTCTTC.

J is TRBJ2-5 and V is TRBV6-5; either TRBD1 or TRBD2 may fit D (5 bases each). The J call may be wrong; the DNA end is better matched by TRBJ2-7. The germline V gene has CDR1 MNHEY and CDR2 SVGAGI. CDR3 length equals 14 residues. This CDR3 reads CASSYGDGTYEQYF. The CDR3 DNA is TGTGCCAGCAGTTACGGGGACGGTACCTACGAGCAGTACTTC.

V is TRBV7-6 and J is TRBJ2-3, with 9 bases matching TRBD1. CDR3 length equals 16 residues. CDR1 and CDR2 from the germline V gene are SGHVS and FNYEAQ. V lost 0 bases to trimming and J lost 4 bases; unmatched junction nucleotides: 5. The CDR3: CASSLALGQGADTQYF. CDR3 bases: TGTGCCAGCAGCTTAGCCTTGGGACAGGGTGCAGATACGCAGTATTTT.

This chain links TRBV6-1 with TRBJ2-7; D unresolved. Trimming took off 7 bases at V and 4 bases at J, with 14 bases between the two ends. This CDR3 comprises 13 residues. The V gene's germline CDR1 is MNHNS and CDR2 SASEGT. The CDR3 loop reads CASTPSFWYEQYF. The CDR3 DNA reads TGTGCCAGCACGCCCAGTTTCTGGTACGAGCAGTACTTC.

The chain has TRBV27 and TRBJ2-5; D ambiguous. The CDR3 spans 14 residues. Germline CDR1 is MNHEY and CDR2 is SMNVEV (reference sequence). Between the trimmed V and J ends, which lost 2 bases and 5 bases, there was a span of 12 bases. The CDR3 DNA reads TGTGCCAGCAGTTTAGTTGGTGTCGGGGAGACCCAGTACTTC. Translation gives CASSLVGVGETQYF.

The table lists this clone with a count of one. The chain employs TRBV4-1 and TRBJ1-5; D perhaps matches TRBD1 (5 bases). Germline V CDR1 and CDR2: MGHRA, YSYEKL. This CDR3 is built from 15 residues. Trimming cost V 5 bases and J 5 bases, with 16 bases left between them. CDR3 sequence: CASSSLTGPHQPQHF. CDR3 in DNA: TGCGCCAGCAGCTCTCTTACAGGCCCCCATCAGCCCCAGCATTTT.

This clone was detected once. V and J are TRBV28 and TRBJ2-3, with D unresolved. V lost 3 bases and J 2 bases, leaving 12 bases between the germline ends. CDR1 is MDHEN, CDR2 SYDVKM, per germline. The CDR3 runs 15 residues. CDR3 amino acids: CASSLGYESTDTQYF. CDR3 in DNA: TGTGCCAGCAGTTTGGGCTATGAGTCCACAGATACGCAGTATTTT. The full variable domain, in which reference TRBV28 and TRBJ2-3 provide the parts outside the CDR3, is DVKVTQSSRYLVKRTGEKVFLECVQDMDHENMFWYRQDPGLGLRLIYFSYDVKMKEKGDIPEGYSVSREKKERFSLILESASTNQTSMYLCASSLGYESTDTQYFGPGTRLTVL.

This rearrangement joins TRBV7-9 to TRBJ1-2, with 8 positions matching TRBD1. J lost 7 bases, V lost 3 bases, and 7 bases had no gene match. Germline-derived CDR1 and CDR2 are SEHNR and FQNEAQ (reference sequence). The CDR3 sequence is 14 residues long. CDR3 sequence: CASSFGQGKGGYTF. CDR3 coding DNA: TGTGCCAGCAGCTTCGGACAGGGAAAGGGTGGCTACACCTTC. Full variable domain (remainder filled in from reference TRBV7-9 and TRBJ1-2): DTGVSQNPRHKITKRGQNVTFRCDPISEHNRLYWYRQTLGQGPEFLTYFQNEAQLEKSRLLSDRFSAERPKGSFSTLEIQRTEQGDSAMYLCASSFGQGKGGYTFGSGTRLTVV.

Notes on this clone: The identical CDR3 is also encoded by other nucleotide sequences in the sample. The chain couples TRBV28 to TRBJ2-7; 9 positions agree with TRBD1. In germline, CDR1 is MDHEN, CDR2 SYDVKM. J was trimmed by 1 base and V by 6 bases; bases with no gene match: 4. CDR3 length equals 14 residues. DNA for the CDR3: TGTGCCAGCAGCCCGGGACAGGGTTCCTACGAGCAGTACTTC. Its protein product is CASSPGQGSYEQYF.